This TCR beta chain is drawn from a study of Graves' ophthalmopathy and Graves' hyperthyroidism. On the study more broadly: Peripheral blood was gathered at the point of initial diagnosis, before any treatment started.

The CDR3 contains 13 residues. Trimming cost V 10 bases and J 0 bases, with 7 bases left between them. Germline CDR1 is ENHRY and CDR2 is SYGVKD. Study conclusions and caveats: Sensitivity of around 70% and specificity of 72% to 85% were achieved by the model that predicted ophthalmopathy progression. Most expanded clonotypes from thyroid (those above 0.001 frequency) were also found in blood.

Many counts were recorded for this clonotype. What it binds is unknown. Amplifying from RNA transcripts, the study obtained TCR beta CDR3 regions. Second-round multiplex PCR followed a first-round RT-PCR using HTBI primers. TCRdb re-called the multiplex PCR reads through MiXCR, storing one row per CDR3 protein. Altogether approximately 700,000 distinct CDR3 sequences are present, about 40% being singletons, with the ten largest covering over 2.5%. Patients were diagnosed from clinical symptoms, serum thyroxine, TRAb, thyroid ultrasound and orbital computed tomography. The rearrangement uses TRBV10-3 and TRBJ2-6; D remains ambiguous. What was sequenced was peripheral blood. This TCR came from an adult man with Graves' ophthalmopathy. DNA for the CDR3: TGTGCCAGACGAGACTCTGGGGCCAACGTCCTGACTTTC. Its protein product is CARRDSGANVLTF.